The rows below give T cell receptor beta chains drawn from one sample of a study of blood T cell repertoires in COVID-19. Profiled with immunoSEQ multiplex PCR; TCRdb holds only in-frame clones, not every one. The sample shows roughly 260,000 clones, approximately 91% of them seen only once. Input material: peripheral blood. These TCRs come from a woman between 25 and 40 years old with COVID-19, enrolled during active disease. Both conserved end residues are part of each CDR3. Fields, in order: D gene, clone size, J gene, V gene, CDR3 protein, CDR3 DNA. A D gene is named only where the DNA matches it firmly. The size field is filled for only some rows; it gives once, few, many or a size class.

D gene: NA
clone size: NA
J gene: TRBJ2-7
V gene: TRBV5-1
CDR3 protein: CASSADSPWGEQYF
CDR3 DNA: TGCGCCAGCAGCGCGGACAGTCCCTGGGGCGAGCAGTACTTC

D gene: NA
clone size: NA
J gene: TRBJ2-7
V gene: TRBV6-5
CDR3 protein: CASWGGNSYEQYF
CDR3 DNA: TGTGCCAGCTGGGGGGGCAACTCCTACGAGCAGTACTTC

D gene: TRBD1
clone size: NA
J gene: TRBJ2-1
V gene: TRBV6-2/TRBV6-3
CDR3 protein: CASSSHRGDNEQFF
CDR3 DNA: TGTGCCAGCAGTTCGCACAGGGGGGACAATGAGCAGTTCTTC

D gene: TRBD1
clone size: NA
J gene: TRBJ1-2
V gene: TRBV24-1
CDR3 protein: CATSATDRGPDGYTF
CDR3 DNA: TGTGCCACCAGTGCCACCGACAGGGGGCCGGATGGCTACACCTTC

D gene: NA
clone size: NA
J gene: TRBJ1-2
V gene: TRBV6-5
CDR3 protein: CAIRDQTATYGGYTF
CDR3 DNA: TGTGCCATCCGAGACCAGACAGCGACCTATGGAGGCTACACCTTC

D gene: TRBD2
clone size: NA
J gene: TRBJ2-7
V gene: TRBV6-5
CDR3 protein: CASSREAFYEQYF
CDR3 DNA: TGTGCCAGCAGCCGGGAGGCGTTCTACGAGCAGTACTTC

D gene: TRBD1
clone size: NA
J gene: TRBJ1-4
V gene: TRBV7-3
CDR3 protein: CASSLNRDRDQEANEKLFF
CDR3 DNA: TGTGCCAGCAGCTTAAACCGGGACAGGGATCAGGAAGCTAATGAAAAACTGTTTTTT

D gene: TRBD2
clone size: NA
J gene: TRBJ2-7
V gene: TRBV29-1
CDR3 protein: CSVDVLAGGRYEQYF
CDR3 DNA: TGCAGCGTTGATGTATTAGCGGGAGGGCGCTACGAGCAGTACTTC

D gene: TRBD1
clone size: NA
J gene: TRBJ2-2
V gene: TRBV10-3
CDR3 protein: CAITGQGVDTGELFF
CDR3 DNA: TGTGCCATCACCGGACAGGGGGTGGACACCGGGGAGCTGTTTTTT

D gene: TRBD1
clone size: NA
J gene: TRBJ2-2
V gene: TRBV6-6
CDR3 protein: CASRRTGTGGQAGELFF
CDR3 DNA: TGTGCCAGCAGGCGAACGGGGACAGGGGGCCAGGCCGGGGAGCTGTTTTTT

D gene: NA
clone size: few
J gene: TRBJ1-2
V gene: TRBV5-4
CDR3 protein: CASSRVGSNYGYTF
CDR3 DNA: TGTGCCAGCAGCCGGGTTGGTTCTAACTATGGCTACACCTTC

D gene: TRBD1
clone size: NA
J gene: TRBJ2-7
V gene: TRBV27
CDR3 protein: CASSFGTASSYEQYF
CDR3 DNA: TGTGCCAGCAGTTTCGGGACAGCAAGCTCCTACGAGCAGTACTTC

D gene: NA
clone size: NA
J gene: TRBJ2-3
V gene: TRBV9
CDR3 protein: CASSVSGGVPDTQYF
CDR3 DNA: TGTGCCAGCAGCGTATCCGGCGGAGTACCAGATACGCAGTATTTT

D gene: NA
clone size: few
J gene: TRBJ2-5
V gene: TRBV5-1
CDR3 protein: CASSAAGRSEETQYF
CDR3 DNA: TGCGCCAGCAGCGCGGCCGGAAGGTCGGAAGAGACCCAGTACTTC

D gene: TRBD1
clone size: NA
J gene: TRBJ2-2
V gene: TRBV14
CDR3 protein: CASSQRGQGPTGELFF
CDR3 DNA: TGTGCCAGCAGCCAGCGGGGACAGGGACCCACCGGGGAGCTGTTTTTT

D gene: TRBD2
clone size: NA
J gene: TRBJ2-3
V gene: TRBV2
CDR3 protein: CASSSSGVTDTQYF
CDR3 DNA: TGTGCCAGCAGTTCTAGCGGGGTCACAGATACGCAGTATTTT

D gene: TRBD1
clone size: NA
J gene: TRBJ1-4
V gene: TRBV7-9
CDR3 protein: CASSLGTGINEKLFF
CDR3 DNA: TGTGCCAGCAGCTTAGGGACAGGCATAAATGAAAAACTGTTTTTT

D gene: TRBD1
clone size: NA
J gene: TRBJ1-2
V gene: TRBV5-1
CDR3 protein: CASSLTGIYGYTF
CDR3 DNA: TGCGCCAGCAGCCTGACAGGGATCTATGGCTACACCTTC

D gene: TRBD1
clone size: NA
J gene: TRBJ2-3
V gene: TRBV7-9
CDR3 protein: CASRDRGAGDTQYF
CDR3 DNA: TGTGCCAGCAGGGACAGGGGGGCTGGAGATACGCAGTATTTT

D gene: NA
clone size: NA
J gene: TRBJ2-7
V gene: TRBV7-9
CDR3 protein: CASSPTGDYEQYF
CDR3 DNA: TGTGCCAGCAGCCCGACCGGGGACTACGAGCAGTACTTC

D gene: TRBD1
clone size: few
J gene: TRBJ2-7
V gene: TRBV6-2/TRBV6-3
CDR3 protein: CASSYWGTGGVYEQYF
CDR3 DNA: TGTGCCAGCAGTTACTGGGGGACAGGGGGCGTCTACGAGCAGTACTTC

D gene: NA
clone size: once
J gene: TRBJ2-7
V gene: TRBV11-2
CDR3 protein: CASSQGSLSYEQYF
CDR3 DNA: TGTGCCAGCAGCCAGGGGTCCCTCTCCTACGAGCAGTACTTC

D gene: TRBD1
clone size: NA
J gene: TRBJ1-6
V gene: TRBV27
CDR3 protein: CASSADRVSSYNSPLHF
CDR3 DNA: TGTGCCAGCAGTGCAGACAGGGTGAGCTCCTATAATTCACCCCTCCACTTT

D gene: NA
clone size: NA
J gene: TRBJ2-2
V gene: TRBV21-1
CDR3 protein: CASSIESGRDTGELFF
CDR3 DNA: TGTGCCAGCAGCATCGAATCCGGGAGGGACACCGGGGAGCTGTTTTTT

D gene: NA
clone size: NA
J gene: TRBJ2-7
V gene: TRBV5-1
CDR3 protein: CASSLSPSYEQYF
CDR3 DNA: TGCGCCAGCAGCTTGAGCCCTTCCTACGAGCAGTACTTC